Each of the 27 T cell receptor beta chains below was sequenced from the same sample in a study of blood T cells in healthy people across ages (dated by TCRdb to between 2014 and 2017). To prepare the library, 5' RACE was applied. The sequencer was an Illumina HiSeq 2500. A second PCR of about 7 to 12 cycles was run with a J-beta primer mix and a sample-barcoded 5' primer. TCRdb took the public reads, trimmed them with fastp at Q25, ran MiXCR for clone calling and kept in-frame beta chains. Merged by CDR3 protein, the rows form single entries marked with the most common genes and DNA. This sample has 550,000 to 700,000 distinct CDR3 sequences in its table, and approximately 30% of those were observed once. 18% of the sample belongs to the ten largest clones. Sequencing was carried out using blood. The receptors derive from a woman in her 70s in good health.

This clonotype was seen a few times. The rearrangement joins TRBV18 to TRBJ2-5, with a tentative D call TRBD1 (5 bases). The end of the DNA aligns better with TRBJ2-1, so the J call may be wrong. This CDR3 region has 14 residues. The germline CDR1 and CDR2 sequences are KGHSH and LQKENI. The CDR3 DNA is TGTGCCAGCTCGCCGGACCGACAGAATGTAGAGCAGTTCTTC. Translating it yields CASSPDRQNVEQFF.

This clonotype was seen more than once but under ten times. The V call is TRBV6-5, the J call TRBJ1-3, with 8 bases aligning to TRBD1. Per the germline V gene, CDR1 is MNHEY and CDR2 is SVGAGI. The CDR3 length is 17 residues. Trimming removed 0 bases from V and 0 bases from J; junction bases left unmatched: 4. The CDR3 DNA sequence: TGTGCCAGCAGTTACTCTGCAGGGGGCGGCTCTGGAAACACCATATATTTT. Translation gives CASSYSAGGGSGNTIYF.

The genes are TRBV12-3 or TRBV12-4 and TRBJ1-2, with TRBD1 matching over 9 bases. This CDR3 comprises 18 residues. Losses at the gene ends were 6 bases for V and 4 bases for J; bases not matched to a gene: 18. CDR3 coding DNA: TGTGCCAGCAGCCTCCCCGGGACAGGGCCCCAAGGGACCTATGGCTACACCTTC. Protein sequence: CASSLPGTGPQGTYGYTF.

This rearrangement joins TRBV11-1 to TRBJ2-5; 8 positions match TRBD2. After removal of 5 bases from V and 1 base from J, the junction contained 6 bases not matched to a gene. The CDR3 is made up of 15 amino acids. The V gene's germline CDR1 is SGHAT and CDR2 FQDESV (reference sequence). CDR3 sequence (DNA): TGTGCCAGCAGCCATTCGCGGGGGGCCCAAGAGACCCAGTACTTC. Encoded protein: CASSHSRGAQETQYF.

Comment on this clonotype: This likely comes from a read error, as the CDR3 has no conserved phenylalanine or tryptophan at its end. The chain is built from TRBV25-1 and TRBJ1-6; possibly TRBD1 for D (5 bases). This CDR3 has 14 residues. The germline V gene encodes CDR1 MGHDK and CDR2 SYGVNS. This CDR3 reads CASSRQGDNSPLHS. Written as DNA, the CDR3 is TGTGCCAGCAGTCGGCAGGGTGATAATTCGCCCCTCCACTCT.

CDR3 residues: CASSYEANTEAFF. The CDR3 nucleotides are TGTGCCAGCAGTTACGAGGCGAACACTGAAGCTTTCTTT. The gene calls are TRBV12-3 or TRBV12-4 and TRBJ1-1; no clear D gene. Deletions cut 4 bases from V and 1 base from J, with 7 bases between. This CDR3 comprises 13 residues.

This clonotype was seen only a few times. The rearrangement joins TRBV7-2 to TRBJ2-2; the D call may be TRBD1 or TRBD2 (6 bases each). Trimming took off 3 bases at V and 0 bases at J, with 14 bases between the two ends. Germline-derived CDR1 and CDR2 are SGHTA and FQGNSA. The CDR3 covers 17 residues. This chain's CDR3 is CASSLRGAGTNTGELFF. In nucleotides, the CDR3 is TGTGCCAGCAGCTTGAGGGGGGCAGGGACGAACACCGGGGAGCTGTTTTTT.

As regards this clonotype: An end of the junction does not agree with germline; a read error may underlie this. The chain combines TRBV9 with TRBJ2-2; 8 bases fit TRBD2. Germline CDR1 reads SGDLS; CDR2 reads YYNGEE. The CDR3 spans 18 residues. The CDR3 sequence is CASSVDLGGARDTGELSF. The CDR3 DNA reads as TGTGCCAGCAGCGTAGATCTCGGGGGGGCGCGTGACACCGGGGAGCTGTCTTTT.

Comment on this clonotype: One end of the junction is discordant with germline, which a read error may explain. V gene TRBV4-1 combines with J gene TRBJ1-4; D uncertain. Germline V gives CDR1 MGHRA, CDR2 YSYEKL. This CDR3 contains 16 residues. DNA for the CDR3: TGCGCCGGCAGCCAACGTGAGCGCTTAGCTAATGAAAAACTGTTTTTT. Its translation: CAGSQRERLANEKLFF.

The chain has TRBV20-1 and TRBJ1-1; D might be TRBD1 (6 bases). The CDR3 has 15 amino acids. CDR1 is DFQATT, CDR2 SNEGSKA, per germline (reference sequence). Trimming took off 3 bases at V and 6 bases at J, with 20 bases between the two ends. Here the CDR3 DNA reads TGCAGTGCTAGGCGGTACAGGGCGGGAGCAGCTGAAGCTTTCTTT. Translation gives CSARRYRAGAAEAFF.

CDR3 in amino acids: CSAMTGKTQYF. In DNA form, the CDR3 reads TGCAGTGCTATGACAGGGAAGACCCAGTACTTC. This sequence joins TRBV20-1 and TRBJ2-1; 7 bases align to TRBD1. The DNA end lines up better with TRBJ2-5; the J call may be wrong. The CDR3 consists of 11 residues. Looked up from germline, CDR1 is DFQATT and CDR2 is SNEGSKA (reference sequence).

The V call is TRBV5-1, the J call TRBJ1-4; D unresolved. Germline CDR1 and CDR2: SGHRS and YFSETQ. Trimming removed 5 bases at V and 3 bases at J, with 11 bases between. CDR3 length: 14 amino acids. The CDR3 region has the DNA TGCGCCAGCAGTTTTGACGGAGCTAATGAAAAACTGTTTTTT. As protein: CASSFDGANEKLFF.

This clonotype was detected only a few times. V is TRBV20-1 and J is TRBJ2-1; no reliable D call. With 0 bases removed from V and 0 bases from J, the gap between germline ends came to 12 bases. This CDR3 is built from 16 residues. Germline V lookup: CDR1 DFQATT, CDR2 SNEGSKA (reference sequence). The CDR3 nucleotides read TGCAGTGCTAGAGAATTAACAGCTAGCTCCTACAATGAGCAGTTCTTC. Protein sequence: CSARELTASSYNEQFF.

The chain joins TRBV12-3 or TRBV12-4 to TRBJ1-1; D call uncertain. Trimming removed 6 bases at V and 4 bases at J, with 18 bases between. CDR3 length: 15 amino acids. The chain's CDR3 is CASSLYDGVSTEAFF. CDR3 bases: TGTGCCAGCAGCCTCTACGACGGGGTCAGCACTGAAGCTTTCTTT.

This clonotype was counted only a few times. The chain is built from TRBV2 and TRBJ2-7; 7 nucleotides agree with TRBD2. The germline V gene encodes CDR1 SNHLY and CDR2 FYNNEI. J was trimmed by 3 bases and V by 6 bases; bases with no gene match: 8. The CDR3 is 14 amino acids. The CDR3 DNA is TGTGCCAGCAGGCTCCTAGCGGCCAGCTACGAGCAGTACTTC. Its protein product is CASRLLAASYEQYF.

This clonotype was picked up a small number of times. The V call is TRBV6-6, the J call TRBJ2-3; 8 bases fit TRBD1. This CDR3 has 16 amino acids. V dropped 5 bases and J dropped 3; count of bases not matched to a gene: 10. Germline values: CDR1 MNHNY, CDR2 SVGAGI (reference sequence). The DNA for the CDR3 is TGTGCCAGCAGTCCCGGACAGGGAGTGGTGACAGATACGCAGTATTTT. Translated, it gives CASSPGQGVVTDTQYF.

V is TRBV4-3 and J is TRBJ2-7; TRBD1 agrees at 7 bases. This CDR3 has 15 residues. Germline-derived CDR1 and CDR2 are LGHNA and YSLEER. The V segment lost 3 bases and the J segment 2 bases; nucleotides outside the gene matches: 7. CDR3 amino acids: CASSQATGLAYEQYF. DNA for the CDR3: TGCGCCAGCAGCCAGGCGACAGGGCTCGCCTACGAGCAGTACTTC.

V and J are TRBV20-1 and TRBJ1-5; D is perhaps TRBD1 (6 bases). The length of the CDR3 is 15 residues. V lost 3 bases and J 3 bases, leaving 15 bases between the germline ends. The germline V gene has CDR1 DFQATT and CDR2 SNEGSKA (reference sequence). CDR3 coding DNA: TGCAGTGCTAGTTTGGGGGCAGCGGTCAATCAGCCCCAGCATTTT. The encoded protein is CSASLGAAVNQPQHF.

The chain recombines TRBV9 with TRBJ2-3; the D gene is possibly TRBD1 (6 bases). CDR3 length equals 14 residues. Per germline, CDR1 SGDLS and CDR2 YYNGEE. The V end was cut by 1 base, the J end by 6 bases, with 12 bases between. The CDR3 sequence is CASSVRQGKDTQYF. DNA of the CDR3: TGTGCCAGCAGCGTACGGCAGGGGAAGGATACGCAGTATTTT. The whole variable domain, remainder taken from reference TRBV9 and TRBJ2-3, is DSGVTQTPKHLITATGQRVTLRCSPRSGDLSVYWYQQSLDQGLQFLIQYYNGEERAKGNILERFSAQQFPDLHSELNLSSLELGDSALYFCASSVRQGKDTQYFGPGTRLTVL.

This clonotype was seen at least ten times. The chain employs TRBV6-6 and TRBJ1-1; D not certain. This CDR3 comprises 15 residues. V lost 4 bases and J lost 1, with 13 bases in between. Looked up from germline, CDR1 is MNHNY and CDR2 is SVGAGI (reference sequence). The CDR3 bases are TGTGCCAGCAGTTCCTCGGTAAACCCGAACACTGAAGCTTTCTTT. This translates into CASSSSVNPNTEAFF.

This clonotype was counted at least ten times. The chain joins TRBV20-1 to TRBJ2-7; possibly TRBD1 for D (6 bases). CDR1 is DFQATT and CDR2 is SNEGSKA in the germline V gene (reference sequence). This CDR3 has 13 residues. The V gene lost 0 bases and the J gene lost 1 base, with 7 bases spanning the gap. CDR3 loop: CSAREDSSYEQYF. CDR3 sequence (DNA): TGCAGTGCTAGAGAGGACAGTTCCTACGAGCAGTACTTC.

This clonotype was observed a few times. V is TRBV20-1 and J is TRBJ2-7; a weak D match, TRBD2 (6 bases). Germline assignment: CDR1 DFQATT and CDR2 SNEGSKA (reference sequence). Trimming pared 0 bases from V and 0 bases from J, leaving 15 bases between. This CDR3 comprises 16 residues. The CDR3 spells CSARDSVGGFSYEQYF. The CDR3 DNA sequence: TGCAGTGCTAGAGATTCGGTGGGGGGTTTCTCCTACGAGCAGTACTTC.

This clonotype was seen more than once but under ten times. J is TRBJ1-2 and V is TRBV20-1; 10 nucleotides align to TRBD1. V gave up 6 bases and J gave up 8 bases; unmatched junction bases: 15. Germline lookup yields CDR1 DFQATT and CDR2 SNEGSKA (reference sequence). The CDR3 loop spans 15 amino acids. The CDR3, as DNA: TGCAGTGCCCTAAGACAGGGGGCGCGAATCGGCGGCTACACCTTC. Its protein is CSALRQGARIGGYTF.

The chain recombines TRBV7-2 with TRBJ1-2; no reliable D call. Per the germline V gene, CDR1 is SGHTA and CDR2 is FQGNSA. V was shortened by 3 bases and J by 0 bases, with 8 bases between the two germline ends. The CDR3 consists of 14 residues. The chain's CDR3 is CASSFGGSNYGYTF. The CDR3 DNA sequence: TGTGCCAGCAGCTTTGGCGGGTCTAACTATGGCTACACCTTC.

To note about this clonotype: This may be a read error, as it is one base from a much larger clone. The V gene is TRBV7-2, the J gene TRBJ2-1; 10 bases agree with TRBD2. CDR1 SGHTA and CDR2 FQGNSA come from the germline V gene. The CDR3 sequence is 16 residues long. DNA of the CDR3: TGTGCCAGCAGCCCCTTAGCGGGGGGTCCCTACAATCAGCAGTTCTTC. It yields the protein CASSPLAGGPYNQQFF.

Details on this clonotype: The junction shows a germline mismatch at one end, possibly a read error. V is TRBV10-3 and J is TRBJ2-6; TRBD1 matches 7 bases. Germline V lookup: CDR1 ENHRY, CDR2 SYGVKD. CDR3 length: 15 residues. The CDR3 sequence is CAISESTGLANVLTF. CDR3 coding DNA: TGTGCCATCAGTGAGTCGACAGGGCTGGCCAACGTCCTGACCTTC.

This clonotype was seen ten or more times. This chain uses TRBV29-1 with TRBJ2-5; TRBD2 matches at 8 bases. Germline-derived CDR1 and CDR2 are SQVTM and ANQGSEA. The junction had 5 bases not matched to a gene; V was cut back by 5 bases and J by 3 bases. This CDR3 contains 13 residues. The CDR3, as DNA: TGCAGCGTTTCAGGGACTAGGGAAGAGACCCAGTACTTC. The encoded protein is CSVSGTREETQYF.